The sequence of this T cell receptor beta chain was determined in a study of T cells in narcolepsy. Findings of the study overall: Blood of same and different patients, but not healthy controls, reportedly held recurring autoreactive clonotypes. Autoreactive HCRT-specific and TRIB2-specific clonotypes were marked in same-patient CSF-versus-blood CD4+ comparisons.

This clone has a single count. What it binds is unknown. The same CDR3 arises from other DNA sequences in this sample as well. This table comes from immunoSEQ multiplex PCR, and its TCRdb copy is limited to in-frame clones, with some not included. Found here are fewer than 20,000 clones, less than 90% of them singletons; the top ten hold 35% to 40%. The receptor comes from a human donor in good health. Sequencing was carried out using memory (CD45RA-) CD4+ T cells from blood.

As DNA, the CDR3 is TGTGCCAGCAGCCCCCGGGGCAGGGGAGAGACCCAGTACTTC. Translating gives CASSPRGRGETQYF. The chain joins TRBV27 to TRBJ2-5, with TRBD1 as a possible D gene (6 bases). The CDR3 extends over 14 amino acids. Trimming shortened V by 6 bases and J by 4 bases, and 15 bases separated the two germline ends. Germline assignment: CDR1 MNHEY and CDR2 SMNVEV (reference sequence).